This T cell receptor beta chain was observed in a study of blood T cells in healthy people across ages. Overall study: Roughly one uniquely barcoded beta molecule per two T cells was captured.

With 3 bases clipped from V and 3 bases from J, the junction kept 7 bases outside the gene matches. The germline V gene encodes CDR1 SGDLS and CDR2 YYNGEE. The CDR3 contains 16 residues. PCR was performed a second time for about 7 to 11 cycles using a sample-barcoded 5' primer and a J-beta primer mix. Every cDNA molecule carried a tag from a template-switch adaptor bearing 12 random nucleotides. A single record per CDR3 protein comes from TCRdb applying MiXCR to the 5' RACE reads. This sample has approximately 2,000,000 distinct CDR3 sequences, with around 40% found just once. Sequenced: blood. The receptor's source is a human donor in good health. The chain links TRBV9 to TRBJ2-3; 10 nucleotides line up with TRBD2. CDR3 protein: CASSASGGFGTDTQYF. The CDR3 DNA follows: TGTGCCAGCAGCGCTAGCGGGGGATTTGGGACAGATACGCAGTATTTT.